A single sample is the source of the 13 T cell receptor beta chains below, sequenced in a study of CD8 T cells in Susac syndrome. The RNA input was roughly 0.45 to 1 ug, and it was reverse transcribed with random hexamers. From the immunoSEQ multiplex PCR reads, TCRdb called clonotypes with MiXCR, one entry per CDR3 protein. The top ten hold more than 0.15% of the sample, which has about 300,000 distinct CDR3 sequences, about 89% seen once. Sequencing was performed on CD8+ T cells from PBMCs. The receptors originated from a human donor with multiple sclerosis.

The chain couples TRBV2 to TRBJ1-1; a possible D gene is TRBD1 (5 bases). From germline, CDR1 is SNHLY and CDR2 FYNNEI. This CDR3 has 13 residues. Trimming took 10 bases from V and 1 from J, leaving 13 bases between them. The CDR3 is CANDGTANTEAFF. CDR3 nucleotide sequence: TGTGCCAACGACGGGACGGCGAACACTGAAGCTTTCTTT.

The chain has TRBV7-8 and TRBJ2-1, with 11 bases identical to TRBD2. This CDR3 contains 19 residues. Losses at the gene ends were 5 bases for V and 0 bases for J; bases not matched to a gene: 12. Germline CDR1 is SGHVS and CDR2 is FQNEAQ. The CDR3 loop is CASSHPRQLAGVSYNEQFF. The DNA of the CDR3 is TGTGCCAGCAGCCATCCCCGTCAACTAGCGGGGGTCTCCTACAATGAGCAGTTCTTC. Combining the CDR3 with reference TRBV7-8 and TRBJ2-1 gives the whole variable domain GAGVSQSPRYKVAKRGQDVALRCDPISGHVSLFWYQQALGQGPEFLTYFQNEAQLDKSGLPSDRFFAERPEGSVSTLKIQRTQQEDSAVYLCASSHPRQLAGVSYNEQFFGPGTRLTVL.

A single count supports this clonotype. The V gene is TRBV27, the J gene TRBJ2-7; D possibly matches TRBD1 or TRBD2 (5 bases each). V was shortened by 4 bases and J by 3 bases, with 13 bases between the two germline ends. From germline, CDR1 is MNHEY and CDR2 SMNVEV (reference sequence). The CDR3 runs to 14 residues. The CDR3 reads CASSSGTVGYEQYF. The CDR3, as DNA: TGTGCCAGCAGTTCAGGGACGGTCGGCTACGAGCAGTACTTC.

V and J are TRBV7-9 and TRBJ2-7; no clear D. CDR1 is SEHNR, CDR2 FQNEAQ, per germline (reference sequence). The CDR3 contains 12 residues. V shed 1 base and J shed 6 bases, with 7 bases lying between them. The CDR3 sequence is CASSLGPVEQYF. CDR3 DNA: TGTGCCAGCAGCTTAGGGCCCGTCGAGCAGTACTTC.

In DNA, the CDR3 is TGCGCCAGCAGCTGGGAGGCAGTTCCCTCCAATGAGCAGTTCTTC. Residues: CASSWEAVPSNEQFF. The rearrangement joins TRBV5-1 to TRBJ2-1; D is possibly TRBD2 (6 bases). The CDR3 contains 15 residues. The V end lost 3 bases, the J end lost 6 bases, and 16 bases lay between the germline ends. Per germline, CDR1 SGHRS and CDR2 YFSETQ.

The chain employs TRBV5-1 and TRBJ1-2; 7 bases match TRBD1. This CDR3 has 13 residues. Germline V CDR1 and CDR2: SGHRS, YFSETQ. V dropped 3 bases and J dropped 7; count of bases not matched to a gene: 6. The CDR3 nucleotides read TGCGCCAGCAGCTCGACAGGGTCCGGTGGCTACACCTTC. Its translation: CASSSTGSGGYTF.

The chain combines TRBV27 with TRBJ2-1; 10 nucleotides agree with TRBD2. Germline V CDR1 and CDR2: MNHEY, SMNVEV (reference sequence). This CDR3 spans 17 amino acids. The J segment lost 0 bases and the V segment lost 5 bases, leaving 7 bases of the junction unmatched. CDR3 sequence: CASSTLAGGLSYNEQFF. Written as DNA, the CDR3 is TGTGCCAGCAGTACCTTAGCGGGAGGCCTCTCCTACAATGAGCAGTTCTTC.

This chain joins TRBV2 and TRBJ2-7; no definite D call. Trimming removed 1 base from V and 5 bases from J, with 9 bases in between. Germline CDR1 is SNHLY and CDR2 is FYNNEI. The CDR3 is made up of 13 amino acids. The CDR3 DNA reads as TGTGCCAGCAGTGAAGAGGCTAGTGACGAGCAGTACTTC. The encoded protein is CASSEEASDEQYF.

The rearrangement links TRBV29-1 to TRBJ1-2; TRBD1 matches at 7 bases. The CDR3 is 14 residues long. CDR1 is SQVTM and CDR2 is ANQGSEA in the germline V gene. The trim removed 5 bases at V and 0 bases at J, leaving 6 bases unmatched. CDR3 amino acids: CSVIDRDANYGYTF. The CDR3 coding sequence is TGCAGCGTTATCGACAGGGATGCTAACTATGGCTACACCTTC. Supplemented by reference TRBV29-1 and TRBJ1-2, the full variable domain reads SAVISQKPSRDICQRGTSLTIQCQVDSQVTMMFWYRQQPGQSLTLIATANQGSEATYESGFVIDKFPISRPNLTFSTLTVSNMSPEDSSIYLCSVIDRDANYGYTFGSGTRLTVV.

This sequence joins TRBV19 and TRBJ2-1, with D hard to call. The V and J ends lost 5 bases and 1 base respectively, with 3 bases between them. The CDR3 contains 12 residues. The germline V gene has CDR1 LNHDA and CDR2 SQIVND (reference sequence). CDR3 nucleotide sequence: TGTGCCAGTAGTGATTCCTACAATGAGCAGTTCTTC. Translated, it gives CASSDSYNEQFF. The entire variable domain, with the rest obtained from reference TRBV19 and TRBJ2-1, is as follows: DGGITQSPKYLFRKEGQNVTLSCEQNLNHDAMYWYRQDPGQGLRLIYYSQIVNDFQKGDIAEGYSVSREKKESFPLTVTSAQKNPTAFYLCASSDSYNEQFFGPGTRLTVL.

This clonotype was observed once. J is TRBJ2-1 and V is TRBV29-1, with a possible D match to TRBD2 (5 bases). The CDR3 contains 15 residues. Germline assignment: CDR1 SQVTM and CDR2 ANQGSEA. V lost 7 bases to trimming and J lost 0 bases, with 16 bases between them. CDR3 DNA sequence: TGCAGCGCCCCCCAGGCGAGCGGCTCCTACAATGAGCAGTTCTTC. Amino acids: CSAPQASGSYNEQFF.

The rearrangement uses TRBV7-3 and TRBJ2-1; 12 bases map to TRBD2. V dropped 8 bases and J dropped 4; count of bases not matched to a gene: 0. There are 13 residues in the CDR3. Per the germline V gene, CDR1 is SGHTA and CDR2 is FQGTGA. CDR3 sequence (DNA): TGTGCCAGCGGGACTAGCGGGTACAATGAGCAGTTCTTC. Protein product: CASGTSGYNEQFF.

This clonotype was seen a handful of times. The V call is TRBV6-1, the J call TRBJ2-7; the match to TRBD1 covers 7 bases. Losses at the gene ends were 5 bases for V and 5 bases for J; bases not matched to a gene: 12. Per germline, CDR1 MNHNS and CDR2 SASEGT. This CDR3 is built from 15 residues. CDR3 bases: TGTGCCAGCAGTCCGAGAATCACAGGGGTCCACGAGCAGTACTTC. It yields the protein CASSPRITGVHEQYF.